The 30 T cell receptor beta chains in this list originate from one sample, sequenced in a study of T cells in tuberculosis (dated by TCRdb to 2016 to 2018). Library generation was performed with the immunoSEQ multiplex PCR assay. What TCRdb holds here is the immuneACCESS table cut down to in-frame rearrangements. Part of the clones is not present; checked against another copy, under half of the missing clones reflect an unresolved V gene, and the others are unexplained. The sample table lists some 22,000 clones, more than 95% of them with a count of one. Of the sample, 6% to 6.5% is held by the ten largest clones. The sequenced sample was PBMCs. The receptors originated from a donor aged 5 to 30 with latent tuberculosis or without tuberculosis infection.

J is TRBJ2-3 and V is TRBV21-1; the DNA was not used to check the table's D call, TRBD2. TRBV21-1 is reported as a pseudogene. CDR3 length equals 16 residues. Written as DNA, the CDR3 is TGTGCCAGCAGCAATACGGAGCGGGGGGTCCCAGATACGCAGTATTTT. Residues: CASSNTERGVPDTQYF.

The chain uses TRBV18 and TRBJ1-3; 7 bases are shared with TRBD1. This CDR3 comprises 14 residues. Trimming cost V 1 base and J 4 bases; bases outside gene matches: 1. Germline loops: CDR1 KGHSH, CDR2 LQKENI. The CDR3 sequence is CASSPRDSGNTIYF. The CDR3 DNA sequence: TGTGCCAGCTCACCACGGGACAGCGGAAACACCATATATTTT.

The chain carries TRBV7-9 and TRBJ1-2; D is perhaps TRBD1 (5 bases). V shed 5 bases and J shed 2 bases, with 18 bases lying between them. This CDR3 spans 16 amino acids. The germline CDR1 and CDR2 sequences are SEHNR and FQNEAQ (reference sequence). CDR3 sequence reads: CASSPRWQGPNYGYTF. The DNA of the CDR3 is TGTGCCAGCAGCCCGAGGTGGCAGGGCCCCAACTATGGCTACACCTTC.

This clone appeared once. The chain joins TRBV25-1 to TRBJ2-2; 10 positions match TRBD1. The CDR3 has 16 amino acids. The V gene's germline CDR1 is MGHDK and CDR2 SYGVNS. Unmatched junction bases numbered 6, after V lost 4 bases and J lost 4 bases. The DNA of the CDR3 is TGTGCCAGCAGTGGCTGGACAGGGGGAGGCACCGGGGAGCTGTTTTTT. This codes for CASSGWTGGGTGELFF.

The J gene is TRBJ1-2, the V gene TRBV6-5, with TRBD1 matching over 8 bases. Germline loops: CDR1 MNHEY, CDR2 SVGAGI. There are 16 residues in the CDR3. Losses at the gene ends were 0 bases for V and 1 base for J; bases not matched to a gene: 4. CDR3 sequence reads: CASSYSTGGHNYGYTF. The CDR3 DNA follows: TGTGCCAGCAGTTACTCCACAGGGGGTCATAACTATGGCTACACCTTC.

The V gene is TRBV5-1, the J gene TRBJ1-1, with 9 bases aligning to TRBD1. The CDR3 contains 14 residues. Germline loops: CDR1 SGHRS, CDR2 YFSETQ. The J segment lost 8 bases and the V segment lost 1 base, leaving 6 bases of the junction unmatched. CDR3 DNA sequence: TGCGCCAGCAGCTTGCTACAGGGGGCTAAAGAAGCTTTCTTT. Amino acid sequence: CASSLLQGAKEAFF.

This CDR3 reads CASSPRPGGEQYF. The CDR3 DNA sequence: TGTGCCAGCAGCCCCCGTCCGGGAGGCGAGCAGTACTTC. The chain is built from TRBV11-2 and TRBJ2-7; 7 bases match TRBD2. Germline-derived CDR1 and CDR2 are SGHAT and FQNNGV. V shed 5 bases and J 6 bases; nucleotides not matched to a gene: 7. The CDR3 has 13 residues.

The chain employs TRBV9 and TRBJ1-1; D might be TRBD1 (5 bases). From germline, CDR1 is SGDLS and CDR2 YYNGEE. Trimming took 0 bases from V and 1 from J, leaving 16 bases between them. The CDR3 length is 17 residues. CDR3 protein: CASSVEGLRLRNTEAFF. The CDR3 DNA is TGTGCCAGCAGCGTAGAGGGACTGAGACTAAGGAACACTGAAGCTTTCTTT.

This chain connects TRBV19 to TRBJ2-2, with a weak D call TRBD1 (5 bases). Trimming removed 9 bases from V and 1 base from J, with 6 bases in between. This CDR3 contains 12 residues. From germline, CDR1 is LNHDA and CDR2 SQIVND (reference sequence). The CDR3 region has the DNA TGTGCCAGCCAGGGGAACACCGGGGAGCTGTTTTTT. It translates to CASQGNTGELFF.

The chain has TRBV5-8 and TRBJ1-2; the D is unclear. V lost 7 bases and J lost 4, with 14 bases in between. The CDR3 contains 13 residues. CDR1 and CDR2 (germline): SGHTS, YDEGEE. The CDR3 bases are TGTGCCAGCGCCCCCCGAGGCGGCTATGGCTACACCTTC. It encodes CASAPRGGYGYTF.

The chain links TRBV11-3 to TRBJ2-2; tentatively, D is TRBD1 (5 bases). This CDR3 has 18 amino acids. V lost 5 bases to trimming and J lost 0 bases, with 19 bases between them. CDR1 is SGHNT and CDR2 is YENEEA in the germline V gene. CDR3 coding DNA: TGTGCCAGCAGCCCCCCGATAATTGACAGAACGAACACCGGGGAGCTGTTTTTT. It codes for CASSPPIIDRTNTGELFF. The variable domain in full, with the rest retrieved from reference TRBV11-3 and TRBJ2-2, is EAGVVQSPRYKIIEKKQPVAFWCNPISGHNTLYWYLQNLGQGPELLIRYENEEAVDDSQLPKDRFSAERLKGVDSTLKIQPAELGDSAVYLCASSPPIIDRTNTGELFFGEGSRLTVL.

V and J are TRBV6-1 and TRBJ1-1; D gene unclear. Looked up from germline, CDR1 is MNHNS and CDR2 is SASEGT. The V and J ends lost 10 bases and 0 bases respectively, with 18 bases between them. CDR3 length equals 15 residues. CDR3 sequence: CATGSVGRMNTEAFF. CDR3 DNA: TGTGCCACCGGAAGCGTGGGGAGGATGAACACTGAAGCTTTCTTT.

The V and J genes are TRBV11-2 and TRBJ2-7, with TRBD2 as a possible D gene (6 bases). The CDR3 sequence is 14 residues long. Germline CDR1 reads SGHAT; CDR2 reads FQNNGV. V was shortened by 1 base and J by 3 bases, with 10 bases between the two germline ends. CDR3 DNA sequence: TGTGCCAGCAGCTTAGCGGGAGCAGGCTACGAGCAGTACTTC. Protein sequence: CASSLAGAGYEQYF.

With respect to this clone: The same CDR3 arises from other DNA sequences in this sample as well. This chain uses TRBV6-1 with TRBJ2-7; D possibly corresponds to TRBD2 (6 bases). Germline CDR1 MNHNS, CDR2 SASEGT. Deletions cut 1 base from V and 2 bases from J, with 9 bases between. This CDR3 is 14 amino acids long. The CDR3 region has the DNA TGTGCCAGCAGTGAAGGGACGGGGGCCTACGAGCAGTACTTC. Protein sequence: CASSEGTGAYEQYF.

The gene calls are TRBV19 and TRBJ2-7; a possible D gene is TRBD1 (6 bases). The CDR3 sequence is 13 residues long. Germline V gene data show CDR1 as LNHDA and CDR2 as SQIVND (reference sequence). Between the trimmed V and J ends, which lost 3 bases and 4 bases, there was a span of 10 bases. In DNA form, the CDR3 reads TGTGCCAGTAGTATGGGGCAGGGGTACGAGCAGTACTTC. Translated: CASSMGQGYEQYF.

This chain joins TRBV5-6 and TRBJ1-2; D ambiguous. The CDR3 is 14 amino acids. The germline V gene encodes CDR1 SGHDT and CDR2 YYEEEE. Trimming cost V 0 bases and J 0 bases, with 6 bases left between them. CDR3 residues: CASSLVLANYGYTF. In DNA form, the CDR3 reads TGTGCCAGCAGCTTGGTTCTAGCTAACTATGGCTACACCTTC. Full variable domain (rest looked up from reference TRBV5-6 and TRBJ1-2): DAGVTQSPTHLIKTRGQQVTLRCSPKSGHDTVSWYQQALGQGPQFIFQYYEEEERQRGNFPDRFSGHQFPNYSSELNVNALLLGDSALYLCASSLVLANYGYTFGSGTRLTVV.

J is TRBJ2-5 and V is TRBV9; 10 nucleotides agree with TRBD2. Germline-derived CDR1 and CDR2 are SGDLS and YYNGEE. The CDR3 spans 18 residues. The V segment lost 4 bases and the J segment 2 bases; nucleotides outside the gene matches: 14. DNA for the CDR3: TGTGCCAGCAGCTCTGGGACTAGCGTTGTTGGCAAGCAAGAGACCCAGTACTTC. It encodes CASSSGTSVVGKQETQYF. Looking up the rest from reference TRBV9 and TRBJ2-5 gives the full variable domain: DSGVTQTPKHLITATGQRVTLRCSPRSGDLSVYWYQQSLDQGLQFLIQYYNGEERAKGNILERFSAQQFPDLHSELNLSSLELGDSALYFCASSSGTSVVGKQETQYFGPGTRLLVL.

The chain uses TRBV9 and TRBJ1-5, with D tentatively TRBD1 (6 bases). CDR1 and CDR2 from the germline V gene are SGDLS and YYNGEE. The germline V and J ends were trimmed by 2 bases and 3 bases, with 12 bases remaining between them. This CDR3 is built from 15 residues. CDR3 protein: CASSVTGTSNQPQHF. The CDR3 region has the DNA TGTGCCAGCAGCGTTACAGGGACGTCCAATCAGCCCCAGCATTTT.

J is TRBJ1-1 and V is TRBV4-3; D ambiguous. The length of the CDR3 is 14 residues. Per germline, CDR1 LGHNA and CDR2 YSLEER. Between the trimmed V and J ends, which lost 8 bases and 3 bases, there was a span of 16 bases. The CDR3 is CASSPAGGDTEAFF. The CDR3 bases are TGCGCCAGCTCCCCAGCGGGTGGGGACACTGAAGCTTTCTTT.

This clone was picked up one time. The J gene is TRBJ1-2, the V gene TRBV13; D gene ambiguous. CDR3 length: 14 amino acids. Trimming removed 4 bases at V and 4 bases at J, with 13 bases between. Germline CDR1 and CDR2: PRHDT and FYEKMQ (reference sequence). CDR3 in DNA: TGTGCCAGCAGCTCTACTAGTGACGGCTATGGCTACACCTTC. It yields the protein CASSSTSDGYGYTF.

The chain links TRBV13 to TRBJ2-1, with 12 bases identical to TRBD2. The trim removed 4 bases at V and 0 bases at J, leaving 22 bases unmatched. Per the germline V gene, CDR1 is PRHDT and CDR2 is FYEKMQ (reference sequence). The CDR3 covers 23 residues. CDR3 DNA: TGTGCCAGCAGCTCACTTTTTCCGCCCGAAGGACTAGCGGGGCTAAGCTCCTACAATGAGCAGTTCTTC. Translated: CASSSLFPPEGLAGLSSYNEQFF.

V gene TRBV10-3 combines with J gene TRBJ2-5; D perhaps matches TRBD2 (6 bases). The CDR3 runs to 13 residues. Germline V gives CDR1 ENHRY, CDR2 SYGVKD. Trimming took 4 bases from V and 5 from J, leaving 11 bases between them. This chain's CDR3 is CAISGQGGETQYF. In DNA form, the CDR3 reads TGTGCCATCAGTGGGCAGGGAGGCGAGACCCAGTACTTC.

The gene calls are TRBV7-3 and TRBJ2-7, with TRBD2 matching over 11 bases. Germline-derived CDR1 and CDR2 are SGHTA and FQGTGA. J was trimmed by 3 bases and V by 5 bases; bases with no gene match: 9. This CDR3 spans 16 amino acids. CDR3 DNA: TGTGCCAGCAGCCAAGCGGGGACTAGCGGAAACTACGAGCAGTACTTC. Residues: CASSQAGTSGNYEQYF.

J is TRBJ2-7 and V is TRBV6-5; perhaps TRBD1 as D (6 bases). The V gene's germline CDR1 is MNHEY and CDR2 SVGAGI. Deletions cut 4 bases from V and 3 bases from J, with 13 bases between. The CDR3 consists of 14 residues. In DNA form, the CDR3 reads TGTGCCAGCAGTTGGGGGCAGGGCGGCTACGAGCAGTACTTC. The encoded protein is CASSWGQGGYEQYF.

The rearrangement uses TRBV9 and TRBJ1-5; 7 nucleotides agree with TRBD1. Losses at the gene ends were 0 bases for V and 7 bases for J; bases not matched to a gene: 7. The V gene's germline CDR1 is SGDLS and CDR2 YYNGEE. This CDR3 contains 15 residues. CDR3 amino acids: CASSVGGDSRQPQHF. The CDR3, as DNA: TGTGCCAGCAGCGTAGGGGGGGACAGTAGGCAGCCCCAGCATTTT.

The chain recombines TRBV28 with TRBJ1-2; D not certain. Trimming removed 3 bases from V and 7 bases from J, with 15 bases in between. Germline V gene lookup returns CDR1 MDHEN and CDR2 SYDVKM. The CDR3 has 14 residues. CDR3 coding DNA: TGTGCCAGCAGTTTGCCGGTCTCCCTGAGTGGCTACACCTTC. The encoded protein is CASSLPVSLSGYTF.

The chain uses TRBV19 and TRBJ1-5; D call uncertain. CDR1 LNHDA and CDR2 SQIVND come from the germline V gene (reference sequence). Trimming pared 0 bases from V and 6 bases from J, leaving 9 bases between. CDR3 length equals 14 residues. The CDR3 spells CASSIDRSGQPQHF. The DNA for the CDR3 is TGTGCCAGTAGTATAGACAGGTCTGGTCAGCCCCAGCATTTT.

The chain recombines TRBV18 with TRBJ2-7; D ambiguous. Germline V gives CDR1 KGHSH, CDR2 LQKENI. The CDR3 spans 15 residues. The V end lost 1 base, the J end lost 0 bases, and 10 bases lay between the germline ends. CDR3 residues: CASSPLSSLSYEQYF. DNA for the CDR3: TGTGCCAGCTCACCACTATCAAGCCTCTCCTACGAGCAGTACTTC.

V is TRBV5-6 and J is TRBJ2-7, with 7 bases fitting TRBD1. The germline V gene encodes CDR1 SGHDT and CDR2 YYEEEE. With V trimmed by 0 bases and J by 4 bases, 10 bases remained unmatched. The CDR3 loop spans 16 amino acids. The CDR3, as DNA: TGTGCCAGCAGCTTGGTATCATGGGGACAGTCATACGAGCAGTACTTC. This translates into CASSLVSWGQSYEQYF.

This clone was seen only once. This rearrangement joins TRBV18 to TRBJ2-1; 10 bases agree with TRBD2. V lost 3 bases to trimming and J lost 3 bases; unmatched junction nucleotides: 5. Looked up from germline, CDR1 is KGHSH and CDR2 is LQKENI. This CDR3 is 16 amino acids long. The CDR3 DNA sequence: TGTGCCAGCTCACCTACCGCTAGCGGGAGCTACAATGAGCAGTTCTTC. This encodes CASSPTASGSYNEQFF.